The entry below gives a single T cell receptor (beta chain) sequence along with its context. This specimen belongs to a study of control samples from healthy donors and cancer patients. With 5 bases clipped from V and 5 bases from J, the junction kept 7 bases outside the gene matches. This CDR3 has 16 amino acids. The V gene's germline CDR1 is LNHDA and CDR2 SQIVND (reference sequence). Generated by immunoSEQ multiplex PCR, the TCRdb table keeps only in-frame clones and is missing some. The data hold over 100,000 clones, with 88% observed a single time. This receptor was obtained from a middle-aged man in good health. The V and J genes are TRBV19 and TRBJ1-6; 9 bases agree with TRBD1. The sequenced sample consisted of blood. In DNA, the CDR3 is TGTGCCAGTAGTGCACTACAGGGGGCCAATAATTCACCCCTCCACTTT. Its translation is CASSALQGANNSPLHF.